This T cell receptor (beta chain) was captured by sequencing in a study of beta chain features in type 1 diabetes. Findings and caveats of the study: Significant though moderate, a shortening of TCRB CDR3s appeared in all four CD4+ subsets of Type 1 diabetes patients. A cDNA-based sequencing approach could over-represent cells with high TCR expression.

Every bit of the isolated RNA underwent reverse transcription, so sequencing read expressed TCRB transcripts. The assay was immunoSEQ multiplex PCR, and TCRdb's table has in-frame clones only and misses some. This table holds about 370,000 clones, 8% to 10% found once. Each sorted fraction was over 95% pure. About this clone: Its specificity is unknown.

Sequenced input: central memory CD4+ T cells from blood. The sequence was collected from a man aged 25-45 years with type 1 diabetes.

The CDR3 bases are TGTGCCAGCAGTTTCCGGTCCCGGGAGGGAACCTACGAGCAGTACTTC. It encodes CASSFRSREGTYEQYF. The rearrangement links TRBV6-5 to TRBJ2-7, with 8 nucleotides matching TRBD2. The germline CDR1 and CDR2 sequences are MNHEY and SVGAGI. This CDR3 is 16 amino acids long. Trimming took 4 bases from V and 2 from J; bases not matched to a gene: 10.